This TCR beta chain was obtained from a study of read filtering for tumor transcriptome and immune sequencing. Study-level background: Revised staging placed under ten patients in R-ISS I, about 15 in II, more than five in III. Study-level findings and limits: IR-seq captured clonotypes deeper and more reliably than RNA-seq.

This clonotype was recorded many times. Its target is unknown. Looked up from germline, CDR1 is SEHNR and CDR2 is FQNEAQ (reference sequence). V lost 7 bases to trimming and J lost 6 bases, with 13 bases between them. This CDR3 has 13 amino acids. This library used roughly 400 ng RNA and molecular barcoded adaptors spanning alpha/delta and beta/gamma chains. TCRdb called the reads again in MiXCR, with one record for every CDR3 protein. The sample contains around 130,000 distinct CDR3 sequences, around 14% of which appear only once. Sequenced input: a population of CD138-negative cells sorted from bone marrow. This sequence originates from a donor aged 40 or over with multiple myeloma. This chain connects TRBV7-9 to TRBJ2-1; a possible D gene is TRBD1 (5 bases). The DNA for the CDR3 is TGTGCCAGCACCCTCCAGGGCTCCAATGAGCAGTTCTTC. It translates to CASTLQGSNEQFF. The variable domain in full, completed from reference TRBV7-9 and TRBJ2-1, reads DTGVSQNPRHKITKRGQNVTFRCDPISEHNRLYWYRQTLGQGPEFLTYFQNEAQLEKSRLLSDRFSAERPKGSFSTLEIQRTEQGDSAMYLCASTLQGSNEQFFGPGTRLTVL.